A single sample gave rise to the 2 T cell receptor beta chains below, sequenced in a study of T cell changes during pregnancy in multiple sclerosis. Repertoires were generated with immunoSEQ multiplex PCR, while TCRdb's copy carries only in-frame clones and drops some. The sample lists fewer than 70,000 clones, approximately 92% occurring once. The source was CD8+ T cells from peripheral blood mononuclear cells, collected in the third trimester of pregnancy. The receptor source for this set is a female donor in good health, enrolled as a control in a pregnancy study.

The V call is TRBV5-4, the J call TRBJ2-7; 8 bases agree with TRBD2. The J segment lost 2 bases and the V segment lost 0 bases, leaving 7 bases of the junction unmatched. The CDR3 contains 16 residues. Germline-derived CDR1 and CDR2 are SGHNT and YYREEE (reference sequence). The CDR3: CASSLGTGTSTYEQYF. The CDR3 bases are TGTGCCAGCAGCTTGGGTACGGGGACTAGTACCTACGAGCAGTACTTC.

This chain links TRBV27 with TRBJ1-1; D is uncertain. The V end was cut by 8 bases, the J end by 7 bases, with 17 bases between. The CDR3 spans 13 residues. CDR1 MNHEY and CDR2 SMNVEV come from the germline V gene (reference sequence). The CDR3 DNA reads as TGTGCCAGCGCTTGGCGGGTCCAAGGTGAAGCTTTCTTT. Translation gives CASAWRVQGEAFF.